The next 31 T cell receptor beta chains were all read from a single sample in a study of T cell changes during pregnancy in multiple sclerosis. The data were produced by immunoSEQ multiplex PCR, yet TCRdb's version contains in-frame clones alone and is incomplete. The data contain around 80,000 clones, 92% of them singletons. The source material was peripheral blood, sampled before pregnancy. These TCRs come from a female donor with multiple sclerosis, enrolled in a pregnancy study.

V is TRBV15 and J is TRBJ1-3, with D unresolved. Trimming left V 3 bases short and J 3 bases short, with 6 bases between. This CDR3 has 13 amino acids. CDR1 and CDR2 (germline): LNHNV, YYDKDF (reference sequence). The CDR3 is CATSSADGNTIYF. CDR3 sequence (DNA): TGTGCCACCAGCAGTGCGGATGGAAACACCATATATTTT.

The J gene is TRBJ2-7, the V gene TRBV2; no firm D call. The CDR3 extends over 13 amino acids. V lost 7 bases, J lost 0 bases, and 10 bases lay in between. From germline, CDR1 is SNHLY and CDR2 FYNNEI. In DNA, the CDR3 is TGTGCCAGCATTCGTGCCGGCTCCTACGAGCAGTACTTC. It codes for CASIRAGSYEQYF.

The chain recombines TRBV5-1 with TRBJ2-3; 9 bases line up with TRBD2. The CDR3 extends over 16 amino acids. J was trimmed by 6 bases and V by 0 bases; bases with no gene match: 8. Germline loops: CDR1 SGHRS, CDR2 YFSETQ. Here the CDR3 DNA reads TGCGCCAGCAGCTTGGACGAGCGGGGGGCGTACGATACGCAGTATTTT. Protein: CASSLDERGAYDTQYF.

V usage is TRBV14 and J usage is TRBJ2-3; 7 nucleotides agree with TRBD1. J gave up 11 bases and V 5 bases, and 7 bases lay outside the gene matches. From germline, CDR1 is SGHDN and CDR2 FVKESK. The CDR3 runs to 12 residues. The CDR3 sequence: CASSSPGQMQYF. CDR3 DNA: TGTGCCAGCAGCAGTCCGGGACAGATGCAGTATTTT.

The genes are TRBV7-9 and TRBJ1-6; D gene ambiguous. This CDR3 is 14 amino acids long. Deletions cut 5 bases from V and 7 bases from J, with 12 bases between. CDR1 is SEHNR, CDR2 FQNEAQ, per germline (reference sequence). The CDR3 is CASSHETRNSPLHF. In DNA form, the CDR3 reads TGTGCCAGCAGCCATGAGACAAGAAATTCACCCCTCCACTTT.

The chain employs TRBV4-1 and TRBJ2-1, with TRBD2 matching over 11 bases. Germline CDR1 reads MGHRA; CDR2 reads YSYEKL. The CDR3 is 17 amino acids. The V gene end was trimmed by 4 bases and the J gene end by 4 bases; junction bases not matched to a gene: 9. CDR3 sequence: CASSPSQRTSGYNEQFF. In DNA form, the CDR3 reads TGCGCCAGCAGCCCAAGCCAGCGGACTAGCGGGTACAATGAGCAGTTCTTC.

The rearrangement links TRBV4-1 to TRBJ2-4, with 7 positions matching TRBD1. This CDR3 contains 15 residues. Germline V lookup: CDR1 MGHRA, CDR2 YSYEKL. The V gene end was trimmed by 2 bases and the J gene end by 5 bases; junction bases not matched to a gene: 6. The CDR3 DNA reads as TGCGCCAGCAGCCAAACTCCGGGACAGCAAAACATTCAGTACTTC. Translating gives CASSQTPGQQNIQYF.

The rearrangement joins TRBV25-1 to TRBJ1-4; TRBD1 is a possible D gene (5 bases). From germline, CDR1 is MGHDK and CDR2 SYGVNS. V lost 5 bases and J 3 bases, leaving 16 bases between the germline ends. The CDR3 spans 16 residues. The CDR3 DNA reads TGTGCCAGCAGTAGGGGAAGAGTGGGATCTAATGAAAAACTGTTTTTT. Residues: CASSRGRVGSNEKLFF.

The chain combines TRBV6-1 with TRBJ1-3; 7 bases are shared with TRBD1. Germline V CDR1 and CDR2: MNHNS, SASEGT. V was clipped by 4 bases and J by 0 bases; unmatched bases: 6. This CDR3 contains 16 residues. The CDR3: CASSGGQFSSGNTIYF. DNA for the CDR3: TGTGCCAGCAGTGGGGGACAGTTCTCCTCTGGAAACACCATATATTTT.

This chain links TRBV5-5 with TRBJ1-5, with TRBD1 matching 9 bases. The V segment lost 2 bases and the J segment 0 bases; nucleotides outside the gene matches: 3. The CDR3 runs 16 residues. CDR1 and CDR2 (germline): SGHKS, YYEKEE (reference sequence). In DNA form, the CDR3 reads TGTGCCAGCAGCTTATGGGACAGGGTTAGCAATCAGCCCCAGCATTTT. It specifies CASSLWDRVSNQPQHF. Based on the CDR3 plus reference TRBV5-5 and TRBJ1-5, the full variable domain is DAGVTQSPTHLIKTRGQQVTLRCSPISGHKSVSWYQQVLGQGPQFIFQYYEKEERGRGNFPDRFSARQFPNYSSELNVNALLLGDSALYLCASSLWDRVSNQPQHFGDGTRLSIL.

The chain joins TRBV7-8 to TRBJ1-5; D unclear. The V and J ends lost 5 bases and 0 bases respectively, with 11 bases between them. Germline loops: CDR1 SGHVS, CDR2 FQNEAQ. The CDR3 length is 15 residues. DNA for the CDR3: TGTGCCAGCAGCCAGTCGGGGTATAGCAATCAGCCCCAGCATTTT. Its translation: CASSQSGYSNQPQHF.

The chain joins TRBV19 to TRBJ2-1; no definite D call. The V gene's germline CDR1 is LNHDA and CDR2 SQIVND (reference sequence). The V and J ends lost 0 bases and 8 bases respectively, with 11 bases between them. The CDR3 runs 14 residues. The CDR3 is CASSIDSSWYEQFF. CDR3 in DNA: TGTGCCAGTAGTATAGATTCCAGTTGGTATGAGCAGTTCTTC. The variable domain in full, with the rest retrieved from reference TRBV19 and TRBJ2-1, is DGGITQSPKYLFRKEGQNVTLSCEQNLNHDAMYWYRQDPGQGLRLIYYSQIVNDFQKGDIAEGYSVSREKKESFPLTVTSAQKNPTAFYLCASSIDSSWYEQFFGPGTRLTVL.

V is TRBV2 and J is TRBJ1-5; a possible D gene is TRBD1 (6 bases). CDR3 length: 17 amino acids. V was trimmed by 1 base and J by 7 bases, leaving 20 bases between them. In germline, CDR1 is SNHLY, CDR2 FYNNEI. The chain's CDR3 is CASSEEGGARPGQPQHF. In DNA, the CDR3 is TGTGCCAGCAGTGAAGAAGGGGGGGCCAGGCCGGGACAGCCCCAGCATTTT.

CDR3 coding DNA: TGTGCCAGCAGTGAGACAGGGGTTGGCTACACCTTC. It yields the protein CASSETGVGYTF. V and J are TRBV6-4 and TRBJ1-2; 8 bases are a match to TRBD1. The CDR3 contains 12 residues. J gave up 7 bases and V 3 bases, and 1 base lay outside the gene matches. The germline V gene has CDR1 MRHNA and CDR2 SNTAGT.

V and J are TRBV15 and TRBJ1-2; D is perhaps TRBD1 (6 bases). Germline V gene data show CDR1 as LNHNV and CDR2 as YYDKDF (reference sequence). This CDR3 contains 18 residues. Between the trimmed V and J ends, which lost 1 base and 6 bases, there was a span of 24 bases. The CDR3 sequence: CATSRGIGGQPGGNGYTF. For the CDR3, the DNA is TGTGCCACCAGCAGAGGGATCGGCGGACAGCCCGGGGGGAATGGCTACACCTTC.

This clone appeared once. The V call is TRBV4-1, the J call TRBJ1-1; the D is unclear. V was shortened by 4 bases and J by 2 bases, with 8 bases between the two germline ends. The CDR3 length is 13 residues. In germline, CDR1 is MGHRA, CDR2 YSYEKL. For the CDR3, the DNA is TGCGCCAGCAGCCCAACAGTTAACACTGAAGCTTTCTTT. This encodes CASSPTVNTEAFF.

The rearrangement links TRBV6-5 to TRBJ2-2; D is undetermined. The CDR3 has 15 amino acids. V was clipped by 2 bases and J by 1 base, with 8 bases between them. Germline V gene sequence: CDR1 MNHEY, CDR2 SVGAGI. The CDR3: CASSYDLGNTGELFF. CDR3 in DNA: TGTGCCAGCAGTTACGACTTGGGGAACACCGGGGAGCTGTTTTTT.

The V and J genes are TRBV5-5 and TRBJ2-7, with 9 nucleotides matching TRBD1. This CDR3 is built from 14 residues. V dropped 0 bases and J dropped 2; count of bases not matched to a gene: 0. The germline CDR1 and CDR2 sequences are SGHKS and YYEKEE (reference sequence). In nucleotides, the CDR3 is TGTGCCAGCAGCTTGGGACAGGGGGCCTACGAGCAGTACTTC. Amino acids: CASSLGQGAYEQYF.

In DNA, the CDR3 is TGCGCCAGCGGTCGGGACTACCCCTACGAGCAGTACTTC. It yields the protein CASGRDYPYEQYF. This chain connects TRBV5-1 to TRBJ2-7; 7 bases fit TRBD2. Trimming cost V 7 bases and J 2 bases; bases outside gene matches: 6. This CDR3 is built from 13 residues. Germline CDR1 SGHRS, CDR2 YFSETQ.

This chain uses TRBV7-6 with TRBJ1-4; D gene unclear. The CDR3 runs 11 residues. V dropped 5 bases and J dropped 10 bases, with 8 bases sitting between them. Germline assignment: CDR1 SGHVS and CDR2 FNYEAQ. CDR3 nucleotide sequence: TGTGCCAGCAGCCCCGGCGGAAAACTGTTTTTT. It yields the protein CASSPGGKLFF.

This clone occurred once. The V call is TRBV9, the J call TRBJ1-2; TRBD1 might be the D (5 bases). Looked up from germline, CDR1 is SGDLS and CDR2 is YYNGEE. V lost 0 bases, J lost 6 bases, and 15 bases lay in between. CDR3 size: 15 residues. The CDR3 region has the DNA TGTGCCAGCAGCGTAGCTCGGGCGCAAGGGGATGGCTACACCTTC. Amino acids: CASSVARAQGDGYTF.

The CDR3, as DNA: TGTGCCAGCAGTCAACAGGGCACGAACACTGAAGCTTTCTTT. The encoded protein is CASSQQGTNTEAFF. The rearrangement joins TRBV6-5 to TRBJ1-1, with D perhaps matching TRBD1 (6 bases). CDR1 and CDR2 from the germline V gene are MNHEY and SVGAGI. The CDR3 covers 14 residues. Trimming shortened V by 5 bases and J by 1 base, and 11 bases separated the two germline ends.

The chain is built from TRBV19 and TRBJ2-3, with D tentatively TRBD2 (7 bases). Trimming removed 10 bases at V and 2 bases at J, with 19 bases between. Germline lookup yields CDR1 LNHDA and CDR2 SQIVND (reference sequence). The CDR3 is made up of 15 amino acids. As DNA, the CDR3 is TGTGCCACCCGAAGGGCGGGGGCCGACACAGATACGCAGTATTTT. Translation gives CATRRAGADTDTQYF.

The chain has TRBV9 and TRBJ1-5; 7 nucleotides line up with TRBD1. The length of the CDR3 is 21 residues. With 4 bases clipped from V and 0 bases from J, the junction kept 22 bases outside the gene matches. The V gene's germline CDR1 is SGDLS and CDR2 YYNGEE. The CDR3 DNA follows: TGTGCCAGCAGCCCCCGGGACAGTGGGGCTATCTCGGGGAATAGCAATCAGCCCCAGCATTTT. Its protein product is CASSPRDSGAISGNSNQPQHF.

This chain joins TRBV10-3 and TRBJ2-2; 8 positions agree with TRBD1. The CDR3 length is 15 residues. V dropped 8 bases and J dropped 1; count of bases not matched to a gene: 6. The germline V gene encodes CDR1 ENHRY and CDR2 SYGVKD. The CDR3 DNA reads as TGTGCCATCCCCAGAGGGACAGGGAACACCGGGGAGCTGTTTTTT. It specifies CAIPRGTGNTGELFF.

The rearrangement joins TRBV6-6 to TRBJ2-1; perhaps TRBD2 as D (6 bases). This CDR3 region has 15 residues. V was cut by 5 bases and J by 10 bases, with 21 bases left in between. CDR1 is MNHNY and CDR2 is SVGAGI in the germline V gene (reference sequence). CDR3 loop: CASSLKRDFATEQFF. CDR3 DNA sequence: TGTGCCAGCAGTCTCAAGAGGGACTTCGCAACGGAGCAGTTCTTC.

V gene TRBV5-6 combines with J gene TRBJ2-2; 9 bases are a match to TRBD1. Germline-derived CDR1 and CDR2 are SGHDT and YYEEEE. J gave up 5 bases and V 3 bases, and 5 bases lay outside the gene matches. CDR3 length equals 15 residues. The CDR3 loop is CASSSGTGLTGELFF. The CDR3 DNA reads TGTGCCAGCAGCTCAGGGACAGGGTTGACCGGGGAGCTGTTTTTT.

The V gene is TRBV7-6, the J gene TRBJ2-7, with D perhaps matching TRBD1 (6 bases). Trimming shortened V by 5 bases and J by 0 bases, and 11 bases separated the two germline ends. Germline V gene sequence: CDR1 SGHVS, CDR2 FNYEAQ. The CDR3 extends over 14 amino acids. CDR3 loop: CASSLQGNSYEQYF. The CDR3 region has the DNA TGTGCCAGCAGCCTTCAGGGGAACTCCTACGAGCAGTACTTC. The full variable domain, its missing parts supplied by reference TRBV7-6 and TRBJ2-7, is GAGVSQSPRYKVTKRGQDVALRCDPISGHVSLYWYRQALGQGPEFLTYFNYEAQQDKSGLPNDRFSAERPEGSISTLTIQRTEQRDSAMYRCASSLQGNSYEQYFGPGTRLTVT.

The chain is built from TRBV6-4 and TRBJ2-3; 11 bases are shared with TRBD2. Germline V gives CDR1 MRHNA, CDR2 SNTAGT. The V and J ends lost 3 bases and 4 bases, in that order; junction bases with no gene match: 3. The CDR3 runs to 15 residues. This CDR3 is CASSEVAGGPDTQYF. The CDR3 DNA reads TGTGCCAGCAGTGAGGTAGCGGGGGGGCCAGATACGCAGTATTTT.

CDR3 sequence (DNA): TGTGCCAGTTCGCTTTTCCCCTTTTTTGAGAATCAGCCCCAGCATTTT. Amino acid sequence: CASSLFPFFENQPQHF. This rearrangement joins TRBV19 to TRBJ1-5; D remains ambiguous. The germline V gene has CDR1 LNHDA and CDR2 SQIVND (reference sequence). The CDR3 is made up of 16 amino acids. Trimming removed 8 bases at V and 4 bases at J, with 21 bases between.

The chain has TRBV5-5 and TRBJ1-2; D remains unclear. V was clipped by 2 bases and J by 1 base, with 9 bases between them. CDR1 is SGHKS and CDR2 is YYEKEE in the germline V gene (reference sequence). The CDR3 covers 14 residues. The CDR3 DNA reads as TGTGCCAGCAGCTTAAACCAGCGTAACTATGGCTACACCTTC. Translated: CASSLNQRNYGYTF.